The rows below give T cell receptor beta chains drawn from one sample of a study of technical replicates of blood from a few donors. The assay was immunoSEQ multiplex PCR, and TCRdb's table has in-frame clones only and misses some. The repertoire includes almost 70,000 clones, roughly nine tenths of them detected once, and roughly 0.37% sits in the top ten. The sequencing input was T cells isolated from PBMCs. All receptors derive from a human donor in good health. CDR3s include the opening cysteine and the closing phenylalanine or tryptophan. The D gene is left open where the match is weak. A row's size may be missing; if present it is once, few, many or a size class.

D	V	J	size	CDR3	DNA
.	TRBV27	TRBJ1-1	.	CASSPNLEVTEAFF	TGTGCCAGCAGTCCGAACCTCGAGGTGACTGAAGCTTTCTTT
TRBD2	TRBV30	TRBJ2-7	.	CAWSVTSGTYEQYF	TGTGCCTGGAGTGTGACTAGCGGCACCTACGAGCAGTACTTC
.	TRBV11-2	TRBJ1-1	.	CASSLIGTPAFF	TGTGCCAGCAGTTTGATTGGGACACCGGCTTTCTTT
.	TRBV29-1	TRBJ1-2	.	CSVPKDRNRYGYTF	TGCAGCGTCCCAAAGGACAGAAATCGCTATGGCTACACCTTC
TRBD1	TRBV27	TRBJ2-1	.	CASGGQALYNEQFF	TGTGCCAGCGGTGGACAGGCCCTATACAATGAGCAGTTCTTC
.	TRBV7-6	TRBJ2-1	once	CASSLELGSHNEQFF	TGTGCCAGCAGCTTAGAACTGGGGAGCCACAATGAGCAGTTCTTC
TRBD1	TRBV28	TRBJ2-7	.	CGTGESYEQYF	TGTGGTACAGGGGAATCCTACGAGCAGTACTTC
TRBD2	TRBV7-9	TRBJ2-1	.	CASSPGGVNEQFF	TGTGCCAGCAGCCCGGGGGGGGTAAATGAGCAGTTCTTC
.	TRBV5-4	TRBJ2-3	.	CASSFRLGSADTQYF	TGTGCCAGCAGCTTTAGACTAGGTAGCGCAGATACGCAGTATTTT
.	TRBV7-9	TRBJ2-2	.	CASGREIDTGELFF	TGTGCCAGCGGTAGAGAGATCGACACCGGGGAGCTGTTTTTT
.	TRBV4-2	TRBJ2-1	.	CASSQELGSYNEQFF	TGTGCCAGCAGCCAAGAACTCGGCTCCTACAATGAGCAGTTCTTC
.	TRBV7-2	TRBJ1-4	.	CASSFGWAGGEKLFF	TGTGCCAGCAGCTTCGGTTGGGCAGGAGGGGAAAAACTGTTTTTT
.	TRBV28	TRBJ1-2	.	CASSLPGDGKGYTF	TGTGCCAGCAGTTTGCCAGGGGACGGAAAGGGCTACACCTTC
.	TRBV13	TRBJ1-2	.	CASSLERDRGNGYTF	TGTGCCAGCAGCCTAGAACGCGACAGAGGCAATGGCTACACCTTC
TRBD1	TRBV19	TRBJ2-2	.	CASSIGTGGYTGELFF	TGTGCCAGTAGTATAGGGACAGGGGGGTACACCGGGGAGCTGTTTTTT
TRBD2	TRBV15	TRBJ2-1	.	CATSRAGLAGNNEQFF	TGTGCCACCAGCAGGGCCGGACTAGCGGGAAACAATGAGCAGTTCTTC
.	TRBV25-1	TRBJ1-1	.	CASRGRWGEAFF	TGTGCCAGCAGGGGGCGGTGGGGAGAAGCTTTCTTT
.	TRBV11-2	TRBJ2-3	.	CASSPVDRNTDTQYF	TGTGCCAGCAGCCCGGTGGACAGAAACACAGATACGCAGTATTTT
.	TRBV6-5	TRBJ2-2	few	CASSSFLGNTGELFF	TGTGCCAGCAGTTCCTTTCTAGGAAACACCGGGGAGCTGTTTTTT
.	TRBV6-1	TRBJ1-2	.	CASSVDSNYGYTF	TGTGCCAGCAGTGTTGACAGCAACTATGGCTACACCTTC
TRBD1	TRBV27	TRBJ2-7	.	CASSTDRGYEQYF	TGTGCCAGCAGTACTGACAGGGGCTACGAGCAGTACTTC
.	TRBV10-3	TRBJ1-4	.	CAISRGGGEKLFF	TGTGCCATCAGTAGAGGGGGGGGTGAAAAACTGTTTTTT
.	TRBV2	TRBJ2-7	.	CASSDHVPSYEQYF	TGTGCCAGCAGTGATCATGTCCCCTCCTACGAGCAGTACTTC
TRBD2	TRBV7-9	TRBJ2-1	.	CASSLFSGGVYNEQFF	TGTGCCAGCAGCTTATTTTCGGGAGGAGTTTACAATGAGCAGTTCTTC
TRBD1	TRBV28	TRBJ1-4	.	CASSMDRENEKLFF	TGTGCCAGCAGTATGGACAGGGAGAATGAAAAACTGTTTTTT
.	TRBV5-1	TRBJ1-1	.	CASSLEGHTEAFF	TGCGCCAGCAGCTTGGAGGGGCACACTGAAGCTTTCTTT
.	TRBV2	TRBJ2-7	.	CASSYNYEQYF	TGTGCCAGCAGTTATAACTACGAGCAGTACTTC
TRBD2	TRBV27	TRBJ2-7	.	CASSLYGSSGTHGDEQYF	TGTGCCAGCAGTTTATACGGTTCTAGCGGGACTCATGGGGACGAGCAGTACTTC
TRBD2	TRBV28	TRBJ2-3	.	CASWGGISTDTQYF	TGTGCCAGCTGGGGGGGAATAAGCACAGATACGCAGTATTTT
.	TRBV7-9	TRBJ2-2	.	CASPRESDTGELFF	TGTGCCAGCCCCCGGGAATCGGACACCGGGGAGCTGTTTTTT
.	TRBV27	TRBJ2-1	.	CASSPKIPREQFF	TGTGCCAGCAGCCCAAAAATCCCGCGGGAGCAGTTCTTC
.	TRBV4-1	TRBJ1-2	.	CASSRDSYGYTF	TGCGCCAGCAGCCGAGACAGCTATGGCTACACCTTC
.	TRBV30	TRBJ1-1	.	CAWINRVNTEAFF	TGTGCCTGGATTAACAGGGTGAACACTGAAGCTTTCTTT
.	TRBV6-5	TRBJ2-2	.	CASSYRAASSTGELFF	TGTGCCAGCAGTTACAGGGCTGCTAGCAGCACCGGGGAGCTGTTTTTT
.	TRBV10-3	TRBJ1-2	.	CAISDRVGYGYTF	TGTGCCATCAGTGACAGGGTGGGGTATGGCTACACCTTC
TRBD2	TRBV6-1	TRBJ2-3	.	CASPPTSGITDTQYF	TGTGCCAGCCCCCCGACTAGCGGAATAACAGATACGCAGTATTTT
.	TRBV2	TRBJ2-7	once	CASSTGPYEQYF	TGTGCCAGCAGTACAGGACCCTACGAGCAGTACTTC
TRBD2	TRBV2	TRBJ2-3	.	CASSEPLRLATDTQYF	TGTGCCAGCAGTGAACCCCTAAGACTAGCGACAGATACGCAGTATTTT
.	TRBV13	TRBJ2-3	once	CASSVEQGTDTQYF	TGTGCCAGCAGCGTAGAGCAGGGGACAGATACGCAGTATTTT
.	TRBV5-4	TRBJ2-7	.	CASSLPGEYEQYF	TGTGCCAGCAGCTTACCAGGGGAGTACGAGCAGTACTTC
TRBD2	TRBV5-8	TRBJ2-5	.	CASSEGSLGAGGPQETQYF	TGTGCCAGCAGCGAAGGGTCCCTCGGGGCGGGAGGGCCCCAAGAGACCCAGTACTTC
TRBD2	TRBV7-2	TRBJ2-2	.	CASSLGLAYTGELFF	TGTGCCAGCAGCTTAGGACTAGCGTACACCGGGGAGCTGTTTTTT
.	TRBV7-9	TRBJ2-5	.	CASSLEDKAPETQYF	TGTGCCAGCAGCTTAGAGGACAAGGCGCCGGAGACCCAGTACTTC
TRBD1	TRBV28	TRBJ2-5	.	CASTQVDRELETQYF	TGTGCCAGCACCCAAGTAGACAGGGAGCTAGAGACCCAGTACTTC
.	TRBV5-8	TRBJ1-2	few	CASSLDGVYGYTF	TGTGCCAGCAGCTTGGACGGGGTCTATGGCTACACCTTC
.	TRBV28	TRBJ2-7	.	CASSFGTGDEGEQYF	TGTGCCAGCAGTTTCGGCACGGGGGACGAGGGCGAGCAGTACTTC
TRBD2	TRBV10-3	TRBJ2-3	.	CAISGGREGSADTQYF	TGTGCCATCAGTGGCGGGCGGGAGGGAAGCGCAGATACGCAGTATTTT
.	TRBV10-3	TRBJ1-4	.	CAISDDYRSKLFF	TGTGCCATCAGTGATGATTATCGGAGTAAACTGTTTTTT
TRBD1	TRBV5-1	TRBJ1-4	once	CASSAEGQINEKLFF	TGCGCCAGCAGCGCGGAGGGACAGATTAATGAAAAACTGTTTTTT
.	TRBV30	TRBJ1-1	.	CAWSGLSFVTSEAFF	TGTGCCTGGAGCGGATTAAGTTTCGTGACATCTGAAGCTTTCTTT
TRBD1	TRBV6-5	TRBJ2-3	.	CASSYRDRGRTDTQYF	TGTGCCAGCAGCTACCGGGACAGGGGGCGTACAGATACGCAGTATTTT
TRBD2	TRBV5-4	TRBJ2-3	.	CASSLPPSGRRTDTQYF	TGTGCCAGCAGCTTGCCCCCTAGCGGACGACGCACAGATACGCAGTATTTT
.	TRBV4-1	TRBJ1-4	.	CASSQPYGNEKLFF	TGCGCCAGCAGCCAACCCTACGGTAATGAAAAACTGTTTTTT
TRBD1	TRBV10-3	TRBJ1-1	.	CAITGGRGEAFF	TGTGCCATCACAGGGGGCAGGGGTGAAGCTTTCTTT
.	TRBV2	TRBJ2-1	.	CARLQTANNEQFF	TGTGCCAGACTTCAAACAGCCAACAATGAGCAGTTCTTC